The 16 T cell receptor beta chains given below trace back to one sample, sequenced in a study of shared clonotypes between healthy human individuals. Data came from immunoSEQ multiplex PCR; TCRdb stores just in-frame clones and leaves some out. Counted here are a few million clones, approximately 90% occurring once; the ten biggest clones make up about 0.13%. Sequencing was performed on naive CD4+ T cells sorted from blood. The subset is: CD45RA+ positively selected. Receptors were obtained from a man younger than 35 in good health.

This chain connects TRBV11-2 to TRBJ2-1; 8 bases match TRBD1. J was trimmed by 10 bases and V by 7 bases; bases with no gene match: 12. Germline V gene sequence: CDR1 SGHAT, CDR2 FQNNGV. The CDR3 totals 14 residues. Written as DNA, the CDR3 is TGTGCCAGCACCTCCGGGACAGGCGCGAACGAGCAGTTCTTC. Amino acids: CASTSGTGANEQFF. The whole variable domain, remainder taken from reference TRBV11-2 and TRBJ2-1, is EAGVAQSPRYKIIEKRQSVAFWCNPISGHATLYWYQQILGQGPKLLIQFQNNGVVDDSQLPKDRFSAERLKGVDSTLKIQPAKLEDSAVYLCASTSGTGANEQFFGPGTRLTVL.

This rearrangement joins TRBV4-3 to TRBJ1-2, with D perhaps TRBD1 (6 bases). Germline values: CDR1 LGHNA, CDR2 YSLEER. This CDR3 contains 14 residues. V was cut by 1 base and J by 0 bases, with 6 bases left in between. CDR3 loop: CASSQGGPNYGYTF. The CDR3 DNA reads as TGCGCCAGCAGCCAAGGGGGGCCTAACTATGGCTACACCTTC.

The rearrangement joins TRBV18 to TRBJ2-7; perhaps TRBD1 as D (6 bases). From germline, CDR1 is KGHSH and CDR2 LQKENI. The CDR3 is made up of 14 amino acids. Trimming shortened V by 4 bases and J by 1 base, and 11 bases separated the two germline ends. CDR3 amino acids: CASSLVGGSYEQYF. CDR3 DNA: TGTGCCAGCTCACTAGTAGGGGGATCCTACGAGCAGTACTTC.

This chain uses TRBV30 with TRBJ1-6; TRBD1 aligns across 7 bases. Germline V gene data show CDR1 as GTSNPN and CDR2 as SVGIG (reference sequence). The CDR3 is 15 amino acids. V dropped 3 bases and J dropped 8; count of bases not matched to a gene: 10. The CDR3 DNA reads TGTGCCTGGAGGGTACCGGGACAGACGGATTCACCCCTCCACTTT. It yields the protein CAWRVPGQTDSPLHF.

V usage is TRBV5-1 and J usage is TRBJ2-7; 7 bases line up with TRBD1. Germline CDR1 SGHRS, CDR2 YFSETQ. There are 16 residues in the CDR3. The ends lost 0 bases at V and 0 bases at J; junction bases unmatched: 6. This chain's CDR3 is CASSLDRGSFSYEQYF. CDR3 in DNA: TGCGCCAGCAGCTTGGACAGGGGTTCATTCTCCTACGAGCAGTACTTC.

V is TRBV14 and J is TRBJ2-5; 9 positions match TRBD2. Trimming at V came to 4 bases and at J to 5 bases, leaving 11 bases not matched to a gene. This CDR3 contains 16 residues. The germline gives CDR1 SGHDN, CDR2 FVKESK. The CDR3 is CASSPRASGMSETQYF. CDR3 sequence (DNA): TGTGCCAGCAGCCCCCGGGCTAGCGGGATGTCGGAGACCCAGTACTTC.

Comment on this clone: Distinct nucleotide sequences in the sample also encode this CDR3. The rearrangement links TRBV30 to TRBJ2-2; tentative D call: TRBD2 (6 bases). The CDR3 has 13 amino acids. The V and J ends lost 0 bases and 5 bases respectively, with 7 bases between them. Germline V gives CDR1 GTSNPN, CDR2 SVGIG (reference sequence). The CDR3 sequence is CAWSVGGTGELFF. CDR3 coding DNA: TGTGCCTGGAGTGTAGGAGGGACCGGGGAGCTGTTTTTT.

The chain carries TRBV27 and TRBJ2-5; the D gene could be TRBD1 or TRBD2 (6 bases each). The germline gives CDR1 MNHEY, CDR2 SMNVEV (reference sequence). V dropped 6 bases and J dropped 1 base, with 21 bases sitting between them. This CDR3 has 17 amino acids. The CDR3 loop is CASRLLGSRTAQETQYF. The CDR3 nucleotides read TGTGCCAGCAGGCTCCTCGGGAGTCGGACAGCCCAAGAGACCCAGTACTTC.

The gene calls are TRBV18 and TRBJ2-5; D possibly matches TRBD1 or TRBD2 (5 bases each). Germline-derived CDR1 and CDR2 are KGHSH and LQKENI. The CDR3 loop spans 15 amino acids. The ends were cut back, 9 bases at V and 2 bases at J, with 19 bases in the middle. In DNA, the CDR3 is TGTGCCAGTTCGACCGGGACGAATACGCAAGAGACCCAGTACTTC. Translated: CASSTGTNTQETQYF.

This CDR3 is CAVGGRDTGELFF. The DNA of the CDR3 is TGTGCCGTAGGGGGGCGGGACACCGGGGAGCTGTTTTTT. This chain joins TRBV6-6 and TRBJ2-2; D is possibly TRBD1 or TRBD2 (6 bases each). The CDR3 is 13 residues long. V was cut by 11 bases and J by 3 bases, with 13 bases left in between. Germline values: CDR1 MNHNY, CDR2 SVGAGI (reference sequence).

As for this clone: In the same sample, other DNA sequences code for this CDR3. CDR3 sequence: CASSQGQGGYGYTF. CDR3 nucleotide sequence: TGTGCCAGCAGTCAGGGACAGGGGGGCTATGGCTACACCTTC. The chain combines TRBV27 with TRBJ1-2, with 11 bases that match TRBD1. The CDR3 consists of 14 residues. Trimming cost V 5 bases and J 4 bases; bases outside gene matches: 3. Germline V lookup: CDR1 MNHEY, CDR2 SMNVEV (reference sequence).

The chain combines TRBV5-6 with TRBJ2-7, with D perhaps given as TRBD1 or TRBD2 (5 bases each). CDR1 and CDR2 (germline): SGHDT, YYEEEE. The V end was cut by 3 bases, the J end by 0 bases, with 13 bases between. The CDR3 is 15 residues long. CDR3: CASSSGPGPSYEQYF. Written as DNA, the CDR3 is TGTGCCAGCAGCTCCGGTCCGGGACCCTCCTACGAGCAGTACTTC.

The chain recombines TRBV2 with TRBJ2-3; 9 bases match TRBD1. This CDR3 region has 14 residues. V shed 7 bases and J 4 bases; nucleotides not matched to a gene: 6. The germline gives CDR1 SNHLY, CDR2 FYNNEI. This CDR3 is CASNPDRGADTQYF. CDR3 sequence (DNA): TGTGCCAGCAACCCGGACAGGGGTGCAGATACGCAGTATTTT. Together with reference TRBV2 and TRBJ2-3, the CDR3 gives the full variable domain: EPEVTQTPSHQVTQMGQEVILRCVPISNHLYFYWYRQILGQKVEFLVSFYNNEISEKSEIFDDQFSVERPDGSNFTLKIRSTKLEDSAMYFCASNPDRGADTQYFGPGTRLTVL.

V and J are TRBV5-1 and TRBJ1-2; 10 bases align to TRBD1. The CDR3 consists of 15 residues. CDR1 SGHRS and CDR2 YFSETQ come from the germline V gene. Germline trimming cut 2 bases from V and 8 bases from J; bases unmatched to any gene: 9. The CDR3 region has the DNA TGCGCCAGCAGCTTCGGCGACCGGGACAGGGGCGGCTACACCTTC. It specifies CASSFGDRDRGGYTF.

The rearrangement links TRBV19 to TRBJ2-6; D is possibly TRBD1 or TRBD2 (5 bases each). The CDR3 contains 14 residues. Per the germline V gene, CDR1 is LNHDA and CDR2 is SQIVND (reference sequence). V dropped 1 base and J dropped 8 bases, with 9 bases sitting between them. CDR3 sequence reads: CASSIAPGPNVLTF. The CDR3 DNA sequence: TGTGCCAGTAGTATAGCTCCGGGACCCAACGTCCTGACTTTC.

This clone was recorded once. The chain links TRBV18 to TRBJ1-1, with 11 bases fitting TRBD1. J lost 1 base, V lost 3 bases, and 10 bases had no gene match. CDR1 and CDR2 from the germline V gene are KGHSH and LQKENI. The CDR3 totals 18 residues. The CDR3 region is CASSPSGRDRGANTEAFF. The CDR3, as DNA: TGTGCCAGCTCACCCTCGGGACGGGACAGGGGGGCGAACACTGAAGCTTTCTTT.